This T cell receptor beta chain is from a study of identical twins. Study results and caveats: Within cord blood, abundant beta clonotypes carried fewer insertions, but memory repertoires showed no such trend.

Of note for this clonotype: Its antigen is not known.

CDR3 length: 16 amino acids. Trimming stripped 0 bases from V and 4 bases from J, with 16 bases between. Germline V lookup: CDR1 MNHEY, CDR2 SVGAGI. TCRdb called the 5' RACE reads again in MiXCR, with one record for every CDR3 protein. In the table there are 650,000 to 750,000 distinct CDR3 sequences, about 20% of which are singletons. In addition, the sample was reused for a study of T cells expressing NK-cell markers. That paper states: The sequencing cohort of eight donors included seven HCMV-seropositive individuals and one seronegative individual.

The clonotype originates from a woman younger than 35 in good health. J is TRBJ2-7 and V is TRBV6-5; perhaps TRBD2 as D (5 bases). Sequenced material: PBMCs. The DNA for the CDR3 is TGTGCCAGCAGTTACTCGAGTCACGGGGTAAAGTACGAGCAGTACTTC. It is translated as CASSYSSHGVKYEQYF.